Described below is a single TCR beta chain sequence and its context. Its antigen is as yet unknown. The data originate from a study of cytomegalovirus exposure and HLA in healthy donors. The germline gives CDR1 MNHEY, CDR2 SMNVEV (reference sequence). The CDR3 runs 15 residues. The V and J ends lost 6 bases and 5 bases respectively, with 19 bases between them. The table came from immunoSEQ multiplex PCR; TCRdb's copy has only in-frame clones and leaves some out. The sample carries 150,000 or so clones, 90% recorded once. Broader study findings: The majority of TCR sequences were rare, yet some public TCRs appeared in many donors. According to reports, the classifier identified cytomegalovirus status with high specificity and sensitivity.

The V gene is TRBV27, the J gene TRBJ2-5, with a possible D match to TRBD2 (5 bases). What was sequenced was PBMCs. The clonotype was recovered from a young woman in good health and CMV-seropositive. The CDR3 DNA follows: TGTGCCAGCAGCACACTTACTACGACTAAGGAGACCCAGTACTTC. This sequence encodes CASSTLTTTKETQYF.